A single sample gave rise to the 16 T cell receptor beta chains below, sequenced in a study of blood T cells in healthy people across ages. A second roughly 7 to 12 cycle PCR used barcoded and J-beta primers. TCRdb passed the 5' RACE reads through MiXCR, listing each CDR3 protein once. The table includes about 1.6 million distinct CDR3 sequences, approximately 32% detected once. The sample comprised blood. These receptors were collected from a woman between 25 and 40 years old in good health.

The chain carries TRBV6-1 and TRBJ1-2; D ambiguous. Germline-derived CDR1 and CDR2 are MNHNS and SASEGT. Trimming removed 3 bases from V and 2 bases from J, with 7 bases in between. The CDR3 totals 13 residues. CDR3 bases: TGTGCCAGCAGTGAGGGTTACAACTATGGCTACACCTTC. This translates into CASSEGYNYGYTF.

In its sample, this clonotype was seen a few times. The V and J genes are TRBV24-1 and TRBJ2-3, with TRBD2 identical over 7 bases. Germline values: CDR1 KGHDR, CDR2 SFDVKD. After removal of 2 bases from V and 0 bases from J, the junction contained 7 bases not matched to a gene. CDR3 length: 17 amino acids. The CDR3 is CATSDWGGSLSTDTQYF. CDR3 in DNA: TGTGCCACCAGTGATTGGGGCGGGAGTCTCAGCACAGATACGCAGTATTTT.

This clonotype was seen a few times. The V and J genes are TRBV12-3 or TRBV12-4 and TRBJ1-2, with 8 positions matching TRBD1. V dropped 8 bases and J dropped 1; count of bases not matched to a gene: 15. The CDR3 spans 17 residues. CDR3 nucleotide sequence: TGTGCCAGCGCGTGGGGGTCAGGGGGCCCCATTAACTATGGCTACACCTTC. Residues: CASAWGSGGPINYGYTF.

The rearrangement uses TRBV7-2 and TRBJ1-2; 8 bases align to TRBD1. CDR3 size: 16 residues. The germline V gene has CDR1 SGHTA and CDR2 FQGNSA. After removal of 5 bases from V and 4 bases from J, the junction contained 12 bases not matched to a gene. As DNA, the CDR3 is TGTGCCAGCAGCCCAAAGACAGGGGCCCTATGCTATGGCTACACCTTC. Amino acid sequence: CASSPKTGALCYGYTF.

The table lists this clonotype with a count of one. The gene calls are TRBV20-1 and TRBJ2-3; D may match TRBD1 or TRBD2 (5 bases each). Germline V lookup: CDR1 DFQATT, CDR2 SNEGSKA (reference sequence). The CDR3 covers 14 residues. V was cut by 6 bases and J by 4 bases, with 17 bases left in between. The DNA for the CDR3 is TGCAGTGCAAGCCCGGGACGGGGCCCAGATACGCAGTATTTT. Translating gives CSASPGRGPDTQYF.

This clonotype has a handful of counts. V is TRBV11-2 and J is TRBJ2-7; 11 positions match TRBD2. The junction had 6 bases not matched to a gene; V was cut back by 5 bases and J by 3 bases. Germline CDR1 SGHAT, CDR2 FQNNGV. The CDR3 totals 15 residues. The chain's CDR3 is CASSRLAGKIYEQYF. The DNA for the CDR3 is TGTGCCAGCAGCCGACTAGCGGGGAAGATCTACGAGCAGTACTTC.

At least ten counts were recorded for this clonotype. J is TRBJ2-3 and V is TRBV12-3 or TRBV12-4; a weak D match, TRBD2 (5 bases). Deletions cut 6 bases from V and 4 bases from J, with 14 bases between. This CDR3 is 14 amino acids long. The CDR3 sequence is CASSHGSGADTQYF. The CDR3 DNA reads TGTGCCAGCAGCCACGGATCCGGGGCAGATACGCAGTATTTT.

There are a few counts of this clonotype. This chain joins TRBV27 and TRBJ1-6, with 8 bases that match TRBD1. Germline CDR1 MNHEY, CDR2 SMNVEV (reference sequence). The CDR3 extends over 16 amino acids. V trimming: 4 bases; J trimming: 7 bases; junction bases outside the gene matches: 9. This CDR3 reads CASSSGTGSGNSPLHF. CDR3 nucleotide sequence: TGTGCCAGCAGTTCCGGGACAGGTTCCGGCAATTCACCCCTCCACTTT.

This clonotype has a count of ten or more. The chain couples TRBV20-1 to TRBJ2-5; D gene uncertain. Trimming took 1 base from V and 0 from J, leaving 6 bases between them. In germline, CDR1 is DFQATT, CDR2 SNEGSKA (reference sequence). CDR3 length: 13 amino acids. The CDR3 sequence: CSARAEYQETQYF. The CDR3 nucleotides read TGCAGTGCTAGAGCCGAGTACCAAGAGACCCAGTACTTC.

The CDR3 DNA follows: TGCGCCAGCAGCTTGACTAGCGGGTGGCAAGAGACCCAGTACTTC. Amino acid sequence: CASSLTSGWQETQYF. The chain joins TRBV5-1 to TRBJ2-5; 9 bases fit TRBD2. Losses at the gene ends were 1 base for V and 2 bases for J; bases not matched to a gene: 3. Looked up from germline, CDR1 is SGHRS and CDR2 is YFSETQ. The CDR3 runs 15 residues.

This clonotype appeared many times. This chain connects TRBV20-1 to TRBJ2-3; TRBD2 is a possible D gene (7 bases). Trimming took 3 bases from V and 1 from J, leaving 17 bases between them. Germline CDR1 reads DFQATT; CDR2 reads SNEGSKA (reference sequence). This CDR3 is 16 amino acids long. CDR3 protein: CSASLARGRGTDTQYF. The CDR3 bases are TGCAGTGCTAGCCTTGCGCGGGGGCGTGGCACAGATACGCAGTATTTT.

Only a few counts were recorded for this clonotype. The chain combines TRBV30 with TRBJ2-3; D uncertain. CDR1 and CDR2 from the germline V gene are GTSNPN and SVGIG (reference sequence). V was shortened by 2 bases and J by 2 bases, with 11 bases between the two germline ends. The CDR3 loop spans 14 amino acids. The CDR3, as DNA: TGTGCCTGGAGTTCGGCCCGGTTCACAGATACGCAGTATTTT. Its protein product is CAWSSARFTDTQYF.

The V and J genes are TRBV15 and TRBJ2-3, with D tentatively TRBD1 or TRBD2 (5 bases each). CDR3 length: 16 amino acids. Germline lookup yields CDR1 LNHNV and CDR2 YYDKDF (reference sequence). V was pared by 3 bases and J by 5 bases, with 18 bases between. The CDR3 loop reads CATSSGTVLRGDTQYF. DNA of the CDR3: TGTGCCACCAGCAGCGGGACGGTCCTAAGGGGAGATACGCAGTATTTT.

DNA for the CDR3: TGTGCCAGCAGCTTGGTGGCCAATAGCTCCTACAATGAGCAGTTCTTC. Its protein is CASSLVANSSYNEQFF. The chain employs TRBV5-7 and TRBJ2-1; D gene uncertain. TRBV5-7 is flagged as an ORF with uncertain function. V was cut by 0 bases and J by 0 bases, with 10 bases left in between. This CDR3 has 16 residues.

The V gene is TRBV4-2, the J gene TRBJ2-2, with 11 bases identical to TRBD2. In germline, CDR1 is LGHNA, CDR2 YNFKEQ. The trim removed 0 bases at V and 5 bases at J, leaving 11 bases unmatched. The CDR3 is 19 residues long. This CDR3 is CASSQEKLAGESRTGELFF. The CDR3 DNA is TGTGCCAGCAGCCAAGAAAAACTAGCGGGAGAGTCAAGGACCGGGGAGCTGTTTTTT.

This clonotype occurred a few times. The J gene is TRBJ2-5, the V gene TRBV20-1; D is undetermined. In germline, CDR1 is DFQATT, CDR2 SNEGSKA (reference sequence). Trimming pared 2 bases from V and 3 bases from J, leaving 13 bases between. The CDR3 consists of 14 residues. CDR3 loop: CSARNAAKKETQYF. DNA of the CDR3: TGCAGTGCTAGAAACGCCGCCAAAAAAGAGACCCAGTACTTC.